This is a list of T cell receptor beta chains from one sample in a study of patients and donors after allogeneic stem cell transplantation. MiXCR, applied by TCRdb to the RT-PCR reads, yields one record per CDR3 protein. The sample holds approximately 200,000 distinct CDR3 sequences, around 14% seen once. The sequencing sample was made of blood, either unsorted or a sorted T cell fraction (not recorded which). The receptors come from a human donor who was either an allogeneic HSCT recipient or a stem cell or donor lymphocyte infusion donor (not recorded which). It is not recorded whose cells these are; they may come from a transplant donor. Each CDR3 is given with its conserved first and last residue. D genes are given only for firm matches. Clone size is given for some rows only: seen once, a few or many times, or a class if the clone is expanded.

clone size | J gene | V gene | D gene | CDR3 length | CDR3 DNA | CDR3 protein
many | TRBJ1-4 | TRBV5-1 | . | 13 | TGCGCCAGCGGACGAACGGGGGTTGAAAAACTGTTTTTT | CASGRTGVEKLFF
few | TRBJ2-3 | TRBV5-6 | . | 16 | TGTGCCAGCAGCTCACTCCAGGGAATTATGGGCGATACGCAGTATTTT | CASSSLQGIMGDTQYF
many | TRBJ2-3 | TRBV2 | . | 15 | TGTGCCAGCCCGAGCGAGACGGGAGATTGGGATACGCAGTATTTT | CASPSETGDWDTQYF
many | TRBJ1-5 | TRBV6-2/TRBV6-3 | . | 17 | TGTGCCAGCAGTTACTCGTCCTTCAGGGAACCCGCTAAGCCCCAGCATTTT | CASSYSSFREPAKPQHF
. | TRBJ1-5 | TRBV18 | . | 14 | TGTGCCAGCTCAGGGGCAGACCGCAATCAGCCCCAGCATTTT | CASSGADRNQPQHF
. | TRBJ2-2 | TRBV6-1 | TRBD1 | 13 | TGTGCCAGCAGGACGGACAGGTCCGGGGAGCTGTTTTTT | CASRTDRSGELFF
few | TRBJ2-7 | TRBV27 | . | 11 | TGTGCCAGCAGACAGGCGTACGAGCAGTACTTC | CASRQAYEQYF
. | TRBJ2-7 | TRBV12-3/TRBV12-4 | TRBD1 | 15 | TGTGCCAGCAGTTTTACCCGCCAGGGGGCGTACGAGCAGTACTTC | CASSFTRQGAYEQYF
many | TRBJ2-5 | TRBV29-1 | . | 16 | TGCAGCGTGGGGCTTGGCAGCAGGTTAGGGTCGGAGACCCAGTACTTC | CSVGLGSRLGSETQYF
few | TRBJ2-2 | TRBV7-9 | . | 14 | TGTGCCAGCAGACCGGGACGTCGGGCTGGGGAGCTGTTTTTT | CASRPGRRAGELFF
. | TRBJ2-5 | TRBV2 | . | 11 | TGTGCCAGCTGCAGGGCCGAGACCCAGTACTTC | CASCRAETQYF
many | TRBJ1-2 | TRBV6-1 | . | 14 | TGTGCCAGCAGTGAAGAATGGGGTGGCTATGGCTACACCTTC | CASSEEWGGYGYTF
medium-sized | TRBJ2-1 | TRBV25-1 | . | 11 | TGTGCCAGCAACGCCTACAATGAGCAGTTCTTC | CASNAYNEQFF
few | TRBJ2-3 | TRBV2 | TRBD2 | 17 | TGTGCCAGCATCGTGGCTAGCGGGGGCGTTCTGGGAGATACGCAGTATTTT | CASIVASGGVLGDTQYF
. | TRBJ2-5 | TRBV6-4 | . | 11 | TGTGCCAGCACCGAACAAGAGACCCAGTACTTC | CASTEQETQYF
few | TRBJ1-2 | TRBV30 | . | 12 | TGTGCCTGGAGTTCAGGGCAGGAGGGCTACACCTTC | CAWSSGQEGYTF
. | TRBJ2-7 | TRBV12-3/TRBV12-4 | . | 16 | TGTGCCAGCAGTCCCGGAGGGCCCGGGGGCTCCTACGAGCAGTACTTC | CASSPGGPGGSYEQYF